This TCR beta chain emerged from a study of monozygotic twins with inflammatory bowel disease (dated by TCRdb to about 2019). Regarding the study in general: In total, around 28 monozygotic twin pairs made up the full study: 19 Danish pairs, all IBD-discordant, plus nine German pairs, of which four were IBD-concordant and five were IBD-discordant. The search for disease-associated traits relied mainly on comparing, within discordant pairs, IBD patients with their genetically identical healthy co-twins. Each individual had, on average, about 151 000 unique TCRalpha sequences and 181 000 unique TCRbeta sequences available for analysis. General study outcomes and caveats: IBD patients shared fewer clonotypes with other individuals than healthy twins did, most markedly in patients showing signs of disease activity. Different T cell subtypes could not be distinguished in the analysis. Repertoire similarity did not differ between concordant and discordant twins, which could be due to limited statistical power. IBD patients had lower TCRbeta repertoire diversity, measured by the inverse Simpson index, than their healthy co-twins. Because patients were on differing immunosuppressive treatments, the repertoires may have picked up extra background noise and inter-individual variability. No single strong signal or clonotype linked to IBD turned up in the results, so the idea that one exists was not supported.

From the cysteine up to the phenylalanine, the CDR3 has a length of 11 residues. No DNA was logged. The germline V gene encodes CDR1 SGDLS and CDR2 YYNGEE. In the case of this clonotype: Its cognate antigen has yet to be identified.

The library was obtained by 5' RACE. Each TCR library was prepared from around 3,400 ng of total RNA. For each sample, cDNA was synthesized in eight separate reactions using SMARTScribe reverse transcriptase. During cDNA synthesis, template switching was used to introduce unique molecular identifiers that contained a 6-nucleotide sample barcode. Amplification of TCRalpha and TCRbeta cDNA involved two nested PCRs of 16 and 9 cycles, and each PCR was followed by bead purification. Before amplification, cDNA was treated with uracil DNA-glycosylase and purified using the QIAquick PCR purification kit. In the second PCR, Illumina TruSeq-compatible adapters and sample-specific barcodes were added. TapeStation and Qubit were used to check library quality and concentration, and 5 ng of each library went into the pool. Pooled libraries were sequenced on an Illumina HiSeq2500 single-index Rapid Run with 2 x 100 bp reads and custom sequencing primers. As for the authors' bioinformatics: PCR and sequencing errors were corrected by UMI-based consensus assembly using MiGEC version 1.2.6. MiXCR version 2.1.1 was used to carry out V(D)J alignment, clonotype assembly and CDR3 extraction. Gene usage, clonotype sharing and MAIT/NKT TCR abundance were normalised by analysing the top 1000, 10 000 and 20 000 clonotypes per sample. After downsampling to 27 000 UMIs, diversity was calculated as the inverse Simpson index using the vegan R package. Paired Mann-Whitney U tests were applied to discordant twin pairs, and Benjamini-Hochberg correction was used for multiple testing. With the reads reprocessed by TCRdb, a single entry stands for each CDR3 protein sequence and no DNA is reported. The V and J calls follow TCRdb's processing rather than the paper's. This sample's table contains some 400,000 distinct CDR3 sequences. The ten largest clones add up to approximately 2.4% of the sample.

From each donor, an approximately 2.5 ml peripheral blood sample was collected into PAXgene tubes and stored at -80 degrees C. Without T cell sorting, total RNA was isolated from whole blood using the PAXgene blood miRNA kit on an automated QIAcube. Deep TCRalpha and TCRbeta repertoire profiling with unique molecular barcoding was performed on peripheral blood of monozygotic twin pairs concordant or discordant for inflammatory bowel disease. Smoking habits were recorded for all twin pairs, with individuals classified as current, former or never smokers. The V and J genes are TRBV9 and TRBJ1-2. The sample consisted of blood. This clonotype was sampled from a human donor with ulcerative colitis or Crohn's disease, or a healthy co-twin of an affected twin (not recorded which). CDR3 protein: CASSVNYGYTF.